What follows are 25 T cell receptor beta chains derived from one specimen sequenced in a study of prognosis after radiotherapy for stage I lung cancer. Using two-round multiplex PCR, the authors amplified TCR beta CDR3 from genomic DNA. Individual primers that were specific to each TRBV and TRBJ gene served in first-round PCR. Each CDR3 protein is one row after TCRdb ran MiXCR on the multiplex PCR reads. The sample has 15,000 to 20,000 distinct CDR3 sequences, roughly 53% seen once. The material sequenced was PBMCs, taken before or after stereotactic body radiation therapy (not recorded which). The receptor set was obtained from a donor aged 50 or older with non-small cell lung cancer.

This clonotype was picked up many times. This rearrangement joins TRBV11-3 to TRBJ2-7; 9 nucleotides line up with TRBD1. Trimming took 5 bases from V and 7 from J; bases not matched to a gene: 9. CDR1 and CDR2 (germline): SGHNT, YENEEA. The CDR3 extends over 14 amino acids. CDR3 coding DNA: TGTGCCAGCAGCCCGACAGGGGGAGAGGGGGAGCAGTACTTC. Translating it yields CASSPTGGEGEQYF.

By share of the sample, this clonotype is medium-sized. V usage is TRBV5-8 and J usage is TRBJ1-2, with D possibly TRBD1 on 6 matching bases. The CDR3 extends over 14 amino acids. V gave up 8 bases and J gave up 4 bases, with 18 bases separating them. Germline assignment: CDR1 SGHTS and CDR2 YDEGEE. This CDR3 is CASTSEGDIYGYTF. CDR3 nucleotides: TGTGCCAGTACCTCCGAGGGGGATATCTATGGCTACACCTTC.

This rearrangement joins TRBV5-1 to TRBJ1-2; TRBD1 might be the D (5 bases). CDR3 length: 13 residues. Germline V gives CDR1 SGHRS, CDR2 YFSETQ. Deletions cut 2 bases from V and 2 bases from J, with 7 bases between. The CDR3 region has the DNA TGCGCCAGCAGCTTACAGGAAAACTATGGCTACACCTTC. Encoded protein: CASSLQENYGYTF.

The chain joins TRBV7-9 to TRBJ2-7, with TRBD1 matching 8 bases. J was trimmed by 3 bases and V by 5 bases; bases with no gene match: 6. CDR1 and CDR2 from the germline V gene are SEHNR and FQNEAQ (reference sequence). This CDR3 is 14 amino acids long. CDR3 in amino acids: CASSHRDRNYEQYF. CDR3 in DNA: TGTGCCAGCAGCCACCGGGACAGGAACTACGAGCAGTACTTC.

This clonotype was recorded at least ten times. The genes are TRBV6-5 and TRBJ1-1, with D perhaps TRBD1 (5 bases). V dropped 4 bases and J dropped 5 bases, with 17 bases sitting between them. There are 15 residues in the CDR3. CDR1 and CDR2 (germline): MNHEY, SVGAGI. The DNA for the CDR3 is TGTGCCAGCAGTTCACGGGGCCTGGGGGGAACTGAAGCTTTCTTT. Protein product: CASSSRGLGGTEAFF.

V and J are TRBV7-9 and TRBJ2-7; D tentatively reads TRBD1 or TRBD2 (6 bases each). The CDR3 extends over 19 amino acids. From germline, CDR1 is SEHNR and CDR2 FQNEAQ (reference sequence). Deletions cut 5 bases from V and 0 bases from J, with 26 bases between. The CDR3: CASSPIRGGLTWNSYEQYF. The CDR3 nucleotides read TGTGCCAGCAGCCCAATCCGAGGGGGACTCACGTGGAACTCCTACGAGCAGTACTTC.

The chain is built from TRBV12-3 or TRBV12-4 and TRBJ2-7; D possibly corresponds to TRBD1 (6 bases). V shed 1 base and J shed 3 bases, with 16 bases lying between them. CDR3 length: 16 residues. CDR3 in amino acids: CASSLGTLGGYYEQYF. The DNA for the CDR3 is TGTGCCAGCAGTTTAGGGACCTTAGGGGGTTACTACGAGCAGTACTTC.

On this clonotype itself: A far more abundant clone sits one base away, making this likely a read error. The CDR3 does not end in the conserved phenylalanine or tryptophan, so this is likely a read error. The chain uses TRBV6-2 or TRBV6-3 and TRBJ2-1; 11 nucleotides match TRBD2. This CDR3 contains 16 residues. Germline V gene sequence: CDR1 MNHEY, CDR2 SVGEGT. V lost 5 bases to trimming and J lost 7 bases; unmatched junction nucleotides: 10. The CDR3 bases are TGTGCCAGCAGTGAGTCTATCGGGACTAGCGGTAATGAGCAGTTCTTA. Amino acids: CASSESIGTSGNEQFL.

This chain links TRBV12-3 or TRBV12-4 with TRBJ2-3; tentatively, D is TRBD1 (5 bases). The CDR3 is 12 residues long. The V gene lost 6 bases and the J gene lost 14 bases, with 18 bases spanning the gap. The CDR3 bases are TGTGCCAGCAGGCGCAATGAGCTGGGGCTGTATTTT. This encodes CASRRNELGLYF.

A remark on this clonotype: Since a far larger clone is one base different, this is likely a read error. V usage is TRBV7-9 and J usage is TRBJ2-3; D unresolved. The V end was cut by 7 bases, the J end by 3 bases, with 11 bases between. CDR1 is SEHNR and CDR2 is FQNEAQ in the germline V gene (reference sequence). The CDR3 length is 13 residues. In nucleotides, the CDR3 is TGTGCCAGCATGACGACATTTACAGATACGCAGTATTTT. Protein product: CASMTTFTDTQYF.

This clonotype was found many times. V gene TRBV14 combines with J gene TRBJ2-1; possibly TRBD2 for D (6 bases). Trimming took off 1 base at V and 1 base at J, with 17 bases between the two ends. The CDR3 consists of 18 residues. Germline CDR1 is SGHDN and CDR2 is FVKESK. CDR3 nucleotides: TGTGCCAGCAGCCAAGCGGGGGACTGGCGGAGATCCTACAATGAGCAGTTCTTC. It specifies CASSQAGDWRRSYNEQFF.

This clonotype has just a few counts. This may be a read error: a much more frequent sequence differs by one nucleotide. This chain connects TRBV6-2 or TRBV6-3 to TRBJ1-1, with 10 bases aligning to TRBD1. V dropped 10 bases and J dropped 1; count of bases not matched to a gene: 18. This CDR3 contains 18 residues. The V gene's germline CDR1 is MNHEY and CDR2 SVGEGT. CDR3 DNA: TGTGCCATCATCAAAGTCGACAGGGGGCTTTTGAGGAACACTGAAGCTTTCTTT. Translation gives CAIIKVDRGLLRNTEAFF.

The chain employs TRBV9 and TRBJ1-1; TRBD1 matches at 9 bases. CDR1 and CDR2 from the germline V gene are SGDLS and YYNGEE. With 3 bases clipped from V and 11 bases from J, the junction kept 8 bases outside the gene matches. The CDR3 spans 13 residues. The CDR3 sequence is CASSDGDRVDAFF. The CDR3 coding sequence is TGTGCCAGCAGCGACGGGGACAGGGTTGACGCTTTCTTT. Drawing the rest from reference TRBV9 and TRBJ1-1, the complete variable domain is DSGVTQTPKHLITATGQRVTLRCSPRSGDLSVYWYQQSLDQGLQFLIQYYNGEERAKGNILERFSAQQFPDLHSELNLSSLELGDSALYFCASSDGDRVDAFFGQGTRLTVV.

This clonotype has at least ten counts. The chain carries TRBV20-1 and TRBJ1-1; no definite D call. The CDR3 runs to 14 residues. The germline V gene encodes CDR1 DFQATT and CDR2 SNEGSKA (reference sequence). V lost 0 bases to trimming and J lost 4 bases, with 12 bases between them. CDR3 sequence reads: CSARDPGKSTEAFF. The CDR3 region has the DNA TGCAGTGCTAGAGATCCTGGCAAATCCACTGAAGCTTTCTTT.

This chain links TRBV12-3 or TRBV12-4 with TRBJ2-2; D remains ambiguous. V shed 7 bases and J shed 6 bases, with 27 bases lying between them. CDR3 size: 18 residues. The CDR3 DNA reads as TGTGCCAGCACCATCTCAGCGTGGCATAGCATCGGCTCCGGGGAGCTGTTTTTT. Amino acid sequence: CASTISAWHSIGSGELFF.

Concerning this clonotype itself: This likely came from a read error, as a far larger clone is one base away. The chain combines TRBV6-6 with TRBJ2-7; possibly TRBD1 for D (6 bases). The CDR3 contains 16 residues. Trimming removed 0 bases from V and 1 base from J, with 13 bases in between. Germline V gene data show CDR1 as MNHNY and CDR2 as SVGAGI (reference sequence). Here the CDR3 DNA reads TGTGCCAGCAGTTACTCGCTCTCTCAGGGGTCCTACGAGCAGTACTTC. This encodes CASSYSLSQGSYEQYF.

This clonotype was observed at least ten times. This chain joins TRBV27 and TRBJ2-2, with 8 bases identical to TRBD1. Trimming cost V 4 bases and J 1 base; bases outside gene matches: 2. The CDR3 totals 15 residues. Germline assignment: CDR1 MNHEY and CDR2 SMNVEV (reference sequence). The CDR3 is CASSSTGVNTGELFF. The CDR3 DNA is TGTGCCAGCAGTTCGACAGGGGTGAACACCGGGGAGCTGTTTTTT.

In the case of this clonotype: It differs at one base from a far larger clone, so likely a read error. The chain links TRBV6-4 to TRBJ2-1; 8 bases map to TRBD2. CDR1 is MRHNA, CDR2 SNTAGT, per germline. CDR3 length: 19 amino acids. The CDR3, as DNA: TGTGCCAGCAGTTACTCGGGCGCGGGAGGCTACCTTTCCTACAATGAGCAGTTCTTC. Encoded protein: CASSYSGAGGYLSYNEQFF.

On this clonotype: Sequence at one end of the junction differs from germline and may be a read error. J is TRBJ2-2 and V is TRBV7-9; D call uncertain. Germline CDR1 reads SEHNR; CDR2 reads FQNEAQ (reference sequence). The CDR3 covers 17 residues. CDR3 amino acids: CASSLNGLVLITWELFF. CDR3 in DNA: TGTGCCAGCAGCTTAAACGGTTTGGTACTTATCACCTGGGAGCTGTTTTTT. Combining the CDR3 with reference TRBV7-9 and TRBJ2-2 gives the whole variable domain DTGVSQNPRHKITKRGQNVTFRCDPISEHNRLYWYRQTLGQGPEFLTYFQNEAQLEKSRLLSDRFSAERPKGSFSTLEIQRTEQGDSAMYLCASSLNGLVLITWELFFGEGSRLTVL.

This clonotype is medium-sized in the sample. The chain joins TRBV6-4 to TRBJ1-5, with D possibly matching TRBD1 (6 bases). The CDR3 loop spans 14 amino acids. Germline-derived CDR1 and CDR2 are MRHNA and SNTAGT. Trimming took off 3 bases at V and 5 bases at J, with 11 bases between the two ends. The CDR3 bases are TGTGCCAGCAGTGAGGCAAGGGGGTATCAGCCCCAGCATTTT. It is translated as CASSEARGYQPQHF.

In its sample, this clonotype ranks as medium-sized. This chain links TRBV27 with TRBJ1-2; D is undetermined. V was pared by 3 bases and J by 0 bases, with 8 bases between. The CDR3 length is 14 residues. Germline values: CDR1 MNHEY, CDR2 SMNVEV (reference sequence). CDR3 coding DNA: TGTGCCAGCAGTTTTTCTGTAGCTAACTATGGCTACACCTTC. Residues: CASSFSVANYGYTF.

This clonotype showed up many times. The chain joins TRBV3-1 to TRBJ2-7; TRBD2 aligns across 9 bases. CDR3 size: 15 residues. Trimming removed 3 bases from V and 2 bases from J; junction bases left unmatched: 5. Germline CDR1 and CDR2: LGHDT and YNNKEL (reference sequence). The CDR3 loop is CASSHSASGTYEQYF. The CDR3 DNA is TGTGCCAGCAGCCATTCAGCTAGCGGGACCTACGAGCAGTACTTC.

Note on this clonotype: A far larger clone differs by one base, so this is likely a read error. The genes are TRBV5-1 and TRBJ2-4; a possible D gene is TRBD1 (7 bases). The J call may be incorrect, as the DNA end agrees better with TRBJ2-1. Germline loops: CDR1 SGHRS, CDR2 YFSETQ. The CDR3 runs to 13 residues. The chain's CDR3 is CASSPRGVDDQFF. The CDR3, as DNA: TGCGCCAGCAGCCCCAGGGGGGTCGATGATCAGTTCTTC.

This clonotype appeared a few times. A read error is the likely source, as a far larger clone sits one nucleotide away. The chain uses TRBV6-4 and TRBJ1-5; D is unclear. This CDR3 comprises 15 residues. Per germline, CDR1 MRHNA and CDR2 SNTAGT. The DNA for the CDR3 is TGTGCCTGCAGCCTCGGAGGTGAGGGCAATCAGCCCCAGCATTTT. Translated: CACSLGGEGNQPQHF.

The chain combines TRBV19 with TRBJ2-5, with D perhaps assigned TRBD1 or TRBD2 (5 bases each). Trimming stripped 8 bases from V and 1 base from J, with 14 bases between. The CDR3 spans 14 residues. Per the germline V gene, CDR1 is LNHDA and CDR2 is SQIVND (reference sequence). CDR3 nucleotides: TGTGCCAGTGGAACCCGGGACCGCCAAGAGACCCAGTACTTC. It translates to CASGTRDRQETQYF. The full variable domain, its missing parts supplied by reference TRBV19 and TRBJ2-5, is DGGITQSPKYLFRKEGQNVTLSCEQNLNHDAMYWYRQDPGQGLRLIYYSQIVNDFQKGDIAEGYSVSREKKESFPLTVTSAQKNPTAFYLCASGTRDRQETQYFGPGTRLLVL.